This TCR beta chain is drawn from a study of T cells in Graves' hyperthyroidism and ophthalmopathy. TCR beta CDR3 region amplification was performed from RNA transcripts. The HTBI set primed first-round TCR CDR3 RT-PCR. TCRdb re-analysed the multiplex PCR reads in MiXCR, keeping a single row per CDR3 protein. The data contain over 700,000 distinct CDR3 sequences, approximately 18% of them singletons. Germline CDR1 is SQVTM and CDR2 is ANQGSEA. With 2 bases removed from V and 5 bases from J, the gap between germline ends came to 9 bases. This CDR3 is 12 amino acids long. Sequenced sample: blood. This chain connects TRBV29-1 to TRBJ1-1, with D uncertain. This receptor was identified in a woman in her forties or fifties with Graves' hyperthyroidism that later progressed to Graves' ophthalmopathy. CDR3 DNA sequence: TGCAGCGTTGAAACCTATGGGACTGAAGCTTTCTTT. It yields the protein CSVETYGTEAFF.